This TCR beta chain was recorded in a study of shared clonotypes between healthy human individuals (dated by TCRdb to about 2020). Regarding the complete study: Two women and a few men aged 18 to 49 years were included in the cohort. Leukapheresis yielded between about 0.85 and 9 billion PBMCs per donor. The study deeply sequenced blood TCR repertoires of about 5 healthy adults to estimate repertoire size and the extent of clonotype sharing between individuals. To increase sequencing depth and limit assay-specific biases, different laboratories used diverse techniques to prepare libraries and sequence TCR repertoires. Summary of the overall study and its limitations: Sampling was limited to blood, and TCR repertoires in tissue likely differ from TCR repertoires in blood. Because the study included only a small number of donors, the genetic and exposure-history diversity represented was limited. Based on pairwise subsampling, the degree of clonotype sharing among donors was expected to be affected by sequencing depth.

The donors were healthy, HIV-negative adults who had no recently reported acute infections or vaccinations. Every donor was a Caucasian adult residing in Nashville, Tennessee, USA. For unsorted samples, 75 million to 100 million PBMCs were counted and genomic DNA was extracted with the QIAamp DNA Blood Mini kit. After blood collection by leukapheresis, PBMCs were isolated using Ficoll-Histopaque density gradient centrifugation and then cryopreserved in the vapor phase of liquid nitrogen. Using the deep immunoSEQ assay, TCR CDR3 regions were amplified from genomic DNA by multiplex PCR. Extracted genomic DNA from each cell subset was distributed evenly across all wells of several immunoSEQ 96-well plates, and each plate was treated as a replicate. For unsorted PBMC, each replicate PCR was loaded with approximately 300 ng genomic DNA, equivalent to about 30,000 T cell genomes. Ten immunoSEQ deep assay plates were used to sequence the unsorted PBMC genomic DNA. Purified libraries were measured with a Qubit 3.0 fluorometer, size-checked on a Bioanalyzer 2100, and measured again with the KAPA Library Quantification kit. Each immunoSEQ 96-well plate was sequenced on its own single-read 150-cycle Illumina NextSeq 550 flow cell. The original methods were these. Because the immunoSEQ output held only junctional sequences and lacked quality scores, the filtering could not match the filtering applied to full-length reads. To assign V/J genes and CDR3, sequences were annotated against IMGT germline references using PyIR, a Python wrapper for IgBLAST v1.9. Reads were removed for weak V/J assignments (E-value above 1e-6), missing CDR3, stop codons, out-of-frame junctions, or ambiguous translated residues. V3J clonotypes were defined by identical inferred V gene, J gene, and CDR3 amino acid sequence. The percentage overlap between two repertoires was calculated by dividing the number of shared unique clonotypes by the size of the smaller repertoire. Richness of each repertoire was evaluated using RTK rarefaction, the Chao1 estimator, and Recon v2.1 estimates of unobserved clonotypes. The table comes from immuneACCESS by way of TCRdb, which keeps in-frame sequences with V and J called. Part of the clones is missing from these tables; in studies checked, under half for an unresolved V gene and the rest for unknown reasons. V and J calls and clone size are as listed in that table; D and trimming were resolved from the DNA. The sample table lists about half a million clones, around four fifths of them with a count of one. The ten most abundant clones make up around 12% of the sample.

The CDR3 holds 15 amino acids from the cysteine to the phenylalanine. This entry keeps only the CDR3 DNA: 45 bases, framed from base 1. V loses 1 base, J loses 5 bases, and the germline ends lie 12 bases apart. Per the germline V gene, LGHNA is the CDR1 and YSLEER is the CDR2. On this clone: Its recognized antigen is unknown. No much larger clonotype is one base removed from it; base qualities were not supplied.

This sequence originates from a woman between 35 and 50 years old in good health. Some clones in this sample may be carry-over from other donors' samples. Sequences were obtained from PBMCs. Here the chain combines TRBV4-3 and TRBJ2-1, and the D gene may be TRBD2, 6 bases matching. The encoded CDR3 is CASSQGTGVDNEQFF. The DNA sequence is given as TGCGCCAGCAGCCAAGGAACGGGAGTTGACAATGAGCAGTTCTTC.